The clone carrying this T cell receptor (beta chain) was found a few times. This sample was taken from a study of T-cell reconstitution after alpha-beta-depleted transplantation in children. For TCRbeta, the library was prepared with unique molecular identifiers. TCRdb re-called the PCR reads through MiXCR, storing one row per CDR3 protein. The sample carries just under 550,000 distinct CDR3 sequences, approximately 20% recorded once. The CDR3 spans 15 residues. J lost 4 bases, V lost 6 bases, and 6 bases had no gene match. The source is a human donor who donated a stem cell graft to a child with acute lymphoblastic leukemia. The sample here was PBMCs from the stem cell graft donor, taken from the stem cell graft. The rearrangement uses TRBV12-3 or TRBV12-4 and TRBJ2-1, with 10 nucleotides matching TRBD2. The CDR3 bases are TGTGCCAGCAGCTCTAGCGGGAGATCGTACAATGAGCAGTTCTTC. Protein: CASSSSGRSYNEQFF.